Listed here are 8 T cell receptor beta chains from one sample, sequenced in a study of vaccination and CD4 T cells after COVID-19. These receptors have no known antigen. Treatment specified: roughly 11-day PBMC culture with coronavirus spike peptide pools or control peptides (ViraFEST assay). The unexposed donor provided CD4+ T cells, which were taken before the COVID-19 pandemic (2011-2018). Cultured CD4+ T cell DNA was sequenced using the Oncomine TCR Beta short-read assay. TCRdb re-called the PCR reads with MiXCR, one entry per CDR3 protein. The table includes over a thousand distinct CDR3 sequences, about a fifth detected once. Sequences were obtained from CD4+ T cells from blood, cultured in vitro. The receptor source for this set is a human donor in good health.

This clonotype was detected only once. This may arise from a read error, as a much more abundant clone is one base away. V gene TRBV20-1 combines with J gene TRBJ2-3; 7 nucleotides agree with TRBD2. Germline CDR1 reads DFQATT; CDR2 reads SNEGSKA (reference sequence). The CDR3 runs 13 residues. CDR3 loop: CRARSGGTDTQYF. Here the CDR3 DNA reads TGCAGAGCTAGAAGCGGGGGCACAGATACGCAGTATTTT.

The chain recombines TRBV20-1 with TRBJ1-2; 11 bases match TRBD1. The CDR3 has 15 amino acids. Germline V lookup: CDR1 DFQATT, CDR2 SNEGSKA (reference sequence). After removal of 1 base from V and 2 bases from J, the junction contained 3 bases not matched to a gene. This chain's CDR3 is CSARAGTGGNYGYTF. The CDR3 bases are TGCAGTGCTAGAGCAGGGACAGGGGGAAACTATGGCTACACCTTC.

This clonotype is medium-sized. The chain links TRBV20-1 to TRBJ2-6; the D gene is possibly TRBD1 (6 bases). V lost 1 base and J lost 0, with 16 bases in between. CDR1 and CDR2 from the germline V gene are DFQATT and SNEGSKA (reference sequence). This CDR3 has 18 amino acids. CDR3 in amino acids: CSARAPPGAPSGANVLTF. The CDR3, as DNA: TGCAGTGCTAGAGCTCCGCCAGGGGCTCCCTCTGGGGCCAACGTCCTGACTTTC.

This chain links TRBV19 with TRBJ2-3, with 7 bases matching TRBD1. The CDR3 has 14 residues. The junction had 8 bases not matched to a gene; V was cut back by 5 bases and J by 6 bases. CDR1 and CDR2 (germline): LNHDA, SQIVND (reference sequence). As DNA, the CDR3 is TGTGCCAGTAGTTGGCAGGGGGTTAGGGATACGCAGTATTTT. Protein sequence: CASSWQGVRDTQYF.

This clonotype was picked up a small number of times. The chain uses TRBV29-1 and TRBJ2-2, with 13 bases fitting TRBD2. J was trimmed by 4 bases and V by 7 bases; bases with no gene match: 6. Germline V lookup: CDR1 SQVTM, CDR2 ANQGSEA. This CDR3 has 15 residues. Written as DNA, the CDR3 is TGCAGCGCTGGTAGACTAGCGGGAGGCACCGGGGAGCTGTTTTTT. This gives the protein CSAGRLAGGTGELFF.

This clonotype is termed medium-sized. This sequence joins TRBV7-2 and TRBJ1-6, with D unclear. The CDR3 spans 14 residues. Germline values: CDR1 SGHTA, CDR2 FQGNSA. The V gene lost 1 base and the J gene lost 11 bases, with 12 bases spanning the gap. The DNA for the CDR3 is TGTGCCAGCAGCTTAGGCAGCCGACAAACACCCCTCCACTTT. It specifies CASSLGSRQTPLHF.

This clonotype is labeled as medium-sized. This rearrangement joins TRBV10-3 to TRBJ1-3, with D uncertain. From germline, CDR1 is ENHRY and CDR2 SYGVKD. The ends were cut back, 0 bases at V and 0 bases at J, with 9 bases in the middle. The CDR3 sequence is 16 residues long. Here the CDR3 reads CAISESPANSGNTIYF. The CDR3 DNA reads TGTGCCATCAGTGAGTCGCCGGCCAACTCTGGAAACACCATATATTTT.

This clonotype was found a few times. The V gene is TRBV6-1, the J gene TRBJ2-7; TRBD1 matches 9 bases. CDR3 size: 17 residues. The germline V gene encodes CDR1 MNHNS and CDR2 SASEGT. J gave up 4 bases and V 4 bases, and 14 bases lay outside the gene matches. The DNA of the CDR3 is TGTGCCAGCAGTGCCGCCGGGACAGGGAAACTCCGGTACGAGCAGTACTTC. Its protein product is CASSAAGTGKLRYEQYF.